This section outlines one TCR beta chain sequence together with its context. Its antigen has not been determined. Per-base quality was not reported, and no clone a single base away is much larger than it. From the cysteine up to the phenylalanine, the CDR3 has a length of 12 residues. The read is trimmed to its CDR3 DNA, 36 bases read in frame from base 1. Trimming at the junction amounts to 5 bases on V and 4 bases on J, and the germline ends lie 8 bases apart. CDR1 and CDR2 were assigned from the germline V gene as MNHEY and SVGAGI. Following the manufacturer's recommendations, the immunoSEQ kit was used to generate TCR beta libraries from genomic DNA. To prepare libraries, a first multiplex PCR with proprietary primers was run, followed by a second PCR that added unique barcodes, and a bead cleanup was done after each round. Each sample batch included a kit-provided positive control reaction and a negative control reaction. The final libraries were assessed on an Agilent 4200 TapeStation D1000 ScreenTape, pooled by volume, and quantified by qPCR. Sequencing was performed on an Illumina NextSeq500 with a MidOutput 150-cycle cartridge, and 156 Read1 and 15 Index1 cycles were run with kit custom primers. The pooled library was loaded at approximately 1 pM with an approximately 20% PhiX control spike-in. The original methods were these. Vendor-processed data were analyzed in R, with a clonotype defined as all T cells sharing the same CDR3 nucleotide sequence. For clone abundance analyses, frequencies were normalized to the 10,000 most abundant clones per sample. Public T cell clones, which averaged fewer than five per sample, were excluded before analysis. A difference in abundance of at least 32-fold between compartments was used to define tumor-enriched and baseline blood-enriched clonotypes. A beta-binomial differential abundance model was used to identify clonotypes that were expanded or contracted between blood time points. Tumor-blood repertoire similarity was measured with the Baroni-Urbani and Buser coefficient, and groups were compared using two-tailed Wilcoxon tests in R. Held by TCRdb, this immuneACCESS table contains in-frame sequences only and omits some clones. Under half of the omission traces to an unresolved V gene where checked; the cause of the rest is unknown. The V and J calls and the clone size are those of that table, but D and trimming were determined from the DNA. The sample yields 120,000 to 150,000 clones; roughly 85% were counted once. The ten largest clones capture approximately 24% of the sample.

The sample's time point label, decoded: baseline pretreatment blood. Sample treatment or condition, as interpreted from the label and publication: 15 Gy SBRT to primary tumor, nephrectomy 4 weeks later. To follow tumor-enriched clonotypes, serial peripheral blood was collected from radiation-treated patients at baseline and at 2 weeks and 4 weeks after SBRT. Every patient had renal cell carcinoma of clear cell pathology. The QIAamp DNA Blood Mini Kit (Qiagen) was used to prepare genomic DNA for TCR sequencing. The analyses included only samples that passed all quality control checks. The sample originates from a study of radiation and T cells in renal cell carcinoma (dated by TCRdb to about 2020). Notes on the research overall: Samples came from a clinical trial, in which primary renal cell carcinomas received 15 Gy stereotactic body radiation therapy followed by nephrectomy 4 weeks later. Across all 53 samples, several million unique CDR3 nucleotide sequences encoding roughly 2.7 million unique CDR3 amino acid sequences were identified. In total, roughly 51 samples underwent TCR beta sequencing: 25 or so tumors plus 27 peripheral blood samples.

Overall study outcomes, separate from this receptor: In blood, the top tumor clonotypes increased from baseline to 2 weeks after radiation and then shrank by 4 weeks, which suggests a temporary expansion of tumor-resident clones. Changes in the blood repertoire were not tracked past 4 weeks after treatment. Because pretreatment tumor biopsies were not available, the baseline intratumoral presence of clonotypes could not be determined. Because the trial had a single-armed design, the trial could not examine how radiation dose or scheduling affected the TCR repertoire.

The rearrangement combines TRBV6-5 with TRBJ1-1, with the D gene not clear enough to name. Source: blood, taken from a patient whose treatment included radiotherapy and nephrectomy. This clonotype was obtained from a woman aged 50 to 60 with renal cell carcinoma. CDR3 reads: CASSRLSTEAFF. At the DNA level, the sequence is TGTGCCAGCAGTCGATTAAGCACTGAAGCTTTCTTT.